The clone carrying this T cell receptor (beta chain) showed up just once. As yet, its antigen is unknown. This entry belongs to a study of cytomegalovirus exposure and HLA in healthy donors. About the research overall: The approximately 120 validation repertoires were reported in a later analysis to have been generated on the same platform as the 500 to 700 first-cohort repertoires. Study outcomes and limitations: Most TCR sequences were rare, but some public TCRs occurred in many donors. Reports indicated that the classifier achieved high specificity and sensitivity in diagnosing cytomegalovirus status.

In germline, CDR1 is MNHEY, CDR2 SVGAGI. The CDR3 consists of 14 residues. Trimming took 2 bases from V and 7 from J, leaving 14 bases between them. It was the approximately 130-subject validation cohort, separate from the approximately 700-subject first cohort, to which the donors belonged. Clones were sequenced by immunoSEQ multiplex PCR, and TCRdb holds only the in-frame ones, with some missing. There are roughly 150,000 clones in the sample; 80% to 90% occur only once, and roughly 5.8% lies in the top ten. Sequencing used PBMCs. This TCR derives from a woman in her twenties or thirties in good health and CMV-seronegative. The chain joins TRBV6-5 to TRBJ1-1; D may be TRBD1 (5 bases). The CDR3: CASSYDSGVREAFF. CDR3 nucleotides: TGTGCCAGCAGTTACGACAGCGGGGTCCGTGAAGCTTTCTTT.